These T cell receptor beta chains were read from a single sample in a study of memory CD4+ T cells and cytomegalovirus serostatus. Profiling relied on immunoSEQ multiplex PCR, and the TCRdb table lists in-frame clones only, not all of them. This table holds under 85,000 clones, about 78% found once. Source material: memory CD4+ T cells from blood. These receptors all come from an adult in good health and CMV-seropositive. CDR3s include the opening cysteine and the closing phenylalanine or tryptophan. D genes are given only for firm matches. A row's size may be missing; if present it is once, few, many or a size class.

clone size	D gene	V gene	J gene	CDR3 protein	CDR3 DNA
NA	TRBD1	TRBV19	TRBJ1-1	CASSLKQGWNTEAFF	TGTGCCAGTAGCCTAAAACAGGGGTGGAACACTGAAGCTTTCTTT
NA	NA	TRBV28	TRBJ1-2	CASSSYDGYTF	TGTGCCAGCAGTTCCTATGATGGCTACACCTTC
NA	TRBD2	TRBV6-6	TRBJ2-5	CASSYGSSGGQETQYF	TGTGCCAGCAGTTACGGTAGTAGCGGGGGCCAAGAGACCCAGTACTTC
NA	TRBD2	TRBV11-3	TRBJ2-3	CASTLGAGRTDTQYF	TGTGCCAGCACCCTCGGAGCGGGACGCACAGATACGCAGTATTTT
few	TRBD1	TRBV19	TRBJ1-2	CASSMGTGHGYTF	TGTGCCAGTAGTATGGGGACAGGGCATGGCTACACCTTC
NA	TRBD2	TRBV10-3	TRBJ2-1	CAIGSGGVYEQFF	TGTGCCATCGGGAGCGGGGGGGTCTATGAGCAGTTCTTC
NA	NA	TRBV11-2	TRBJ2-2	CASSLDPGTNTGELFF	TGTGCCAGCAGCTTAGATCCAGGAACGAACACCGGGGAGCTGTTTTTT
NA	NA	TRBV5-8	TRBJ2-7	CASSSGHSDYEQYF	TGTGCCAGCAGCAGCGGACATTCCGACTACGAGCAGTACTTC
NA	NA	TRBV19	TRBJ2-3	CASNMAGPPGDTQYF	TGTGCCAGTAACATGGCTGGCCCTCCGGGGGATACGCAGTATTTT
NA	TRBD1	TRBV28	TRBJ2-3	CASSLTGGGGDTQYF	TGTGCCAGCAGCCTCACAGGGGGCGGGGGAGATACGCAGTATTTT
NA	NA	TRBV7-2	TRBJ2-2	CASSLGRPGELFF	TGTGCCAGCAGCTTAGGACGCCCCGGGGAGCTGTTTTTT
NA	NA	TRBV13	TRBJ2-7	CASRRLGRSYEQYF	TGTGCCAGCAGGCGTTTGGGTCGGTCCTACGAGCAGTACTTC
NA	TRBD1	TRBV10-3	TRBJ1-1	CAISGPGQGRTEAFF	TGTGCCATCAGTGGGCCGGGACAGGGGCGAACTGAAGCTTTCTTT
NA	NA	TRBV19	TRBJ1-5	CASSDSNQPQHF	TGTGCCAGTAGTGACAGTAATCAGCCCCAGCATTTT
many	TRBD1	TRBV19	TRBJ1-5	CASSIEQGAYDNQPQHF	TGTGCCAGTAGTATAGAGCAGGGGGCGTATGACAATCAGCCCCAGCATTTT
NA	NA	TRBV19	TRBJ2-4	CASSIGSGRRNIQYF	TGTGCCAGTAGTATAGGGTCGGGACGTAGAAACATTCAGTACTTC
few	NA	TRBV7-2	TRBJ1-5	CASSLDSGGNQPQHF	TGTGCCAGCAGCTTAGATTCAGGGGGCAATCAGCCCCAGCATTTT
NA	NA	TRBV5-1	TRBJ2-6	CASSLDRAGGANVLTF	TGCGCCAGCAGCTTGGACAGGGCGGGTGGGGCCAACGTCCTGACTTTC
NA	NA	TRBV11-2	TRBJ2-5	CASSSPGVETQYF	TGTGCCAGCAGCTCTCCAGGGGTAGAGACCCAGTACTTC
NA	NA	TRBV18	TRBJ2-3	CASSPLGGTTQYF	TGTGCCAGCTCACCACTCGGGGGAACTACGCAGTATTTT
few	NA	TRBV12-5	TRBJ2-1	CASGAAGLNSYNEQFF	TGTGCTAGTGGTGCCGCAGGCCTCAACTCCTACAATGAGCAGTTCTTC
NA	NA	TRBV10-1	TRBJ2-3	CASSESSGTDTQYF	TGCGCCAGCAGTGAGTCGAGCGGGACAGATACGCAGTATTTT
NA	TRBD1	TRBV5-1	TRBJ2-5	CASAFQGALPGETQYF	TGCGCCAGCGCATTCCAGGGGGCGCTCCCCGGTGAGACCCAGTACTTC
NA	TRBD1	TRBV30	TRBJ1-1	CAWNRQGATEAFF	TGTGCCTGGAATCGACAGGGCGCCACTGAAGCTTTCTTT
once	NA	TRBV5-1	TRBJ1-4	CASSLAPTPNEKLFF	TGCGCCAGCAGCTTGGCCCCGACCCCTAATGAAAAACTGTTTTTT
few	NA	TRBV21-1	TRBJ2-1	CASSKGVGNGYEQFF	TGTGCCAGCAGCAAAGGGGTCGGGAATGGTTATGAGCAGTTCTTC
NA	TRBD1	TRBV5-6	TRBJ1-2	CASSLFGTDNYGYTF	TGTGCCAGCAGCTTGTTCGGGACAGATAACTATGGCTACACCTTC
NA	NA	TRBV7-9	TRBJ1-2	CASSSGAWGYTF	TGTGCCAGCAGCTCGGGCGCCTGGGGCTACACCTTC
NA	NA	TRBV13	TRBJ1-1	CASHNGADTEAFF	TGTGCCAGCCACAACGGGGCGGACACTGAAGCTTTCTTT
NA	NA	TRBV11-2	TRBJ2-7	CASSRSGTSYEQYF	TGTGCCAGCAGTCGTTCCGGGACCAGCTACGAGCAGTACTTC
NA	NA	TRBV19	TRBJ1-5	CASSIAASNQPQHF	TGTGCCAGTAGTATAGCCGCGAGCAATCAGCCCCAGCATTTT
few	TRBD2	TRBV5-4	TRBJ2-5	CASSRSGLAAQETQYF	TGTGCCAGCAGCCGGTCGGGACTAGCGGCCCAAGAGACCCAGTACTTC
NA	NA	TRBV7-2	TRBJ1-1	CASSLALGRAEAFF	TGTGCCAGCAGCTTAGCGCTGGGGAGGGCTGAAGCTTTCTTT
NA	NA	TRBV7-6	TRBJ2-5	CASSLASDQETQYF	TGTGCCAGCAGCTTAGCGTCAGATCAAGAGACCCAGTACTTC
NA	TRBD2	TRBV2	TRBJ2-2	CASSRTSGRNTGELFF	TGTGCCAGCAGCCGGACTAGCGGGAGGAACACCGGGGAGCTGTTTTTT
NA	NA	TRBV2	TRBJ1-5	CASSSRVVDQPQHF	TGTGCCAGCAGCTCTAGGGTGGTCGATCAGCCCCAGCATTTT
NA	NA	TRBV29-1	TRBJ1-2	CSVEPGQRYGYTF	TGCAGCGTTGAACCCGGGCAGAGATATGGCTACACCTTC
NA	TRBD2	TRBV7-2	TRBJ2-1	CASSFHGGEPGSEQFF	TGTGCCAGCAGCTTCCATGGGGGGGAGCCCGGCAGTGAGCAGTTCTTC
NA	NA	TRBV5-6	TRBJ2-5	CASSFRGAVETQYF	TGTGCCAGCAGCTTCCGGGGGGCCGTGGAGACCCAGTACTTC
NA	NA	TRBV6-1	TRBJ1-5	CASSESKGLDQPQHF	TGTGCCAGCAGTGAAAGTAAGGGGTTGGATCAGCCCCAGCATTTT